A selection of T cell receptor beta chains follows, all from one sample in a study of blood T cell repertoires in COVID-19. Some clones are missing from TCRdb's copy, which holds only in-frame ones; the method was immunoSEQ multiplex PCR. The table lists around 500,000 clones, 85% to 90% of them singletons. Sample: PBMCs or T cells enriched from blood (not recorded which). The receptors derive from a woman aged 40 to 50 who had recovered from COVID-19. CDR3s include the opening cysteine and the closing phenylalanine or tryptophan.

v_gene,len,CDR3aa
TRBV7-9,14,CASSRRQGDTEAFF
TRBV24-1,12,CATRAEQGTQYF
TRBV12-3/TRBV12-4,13,CASSLSKSTEAFF
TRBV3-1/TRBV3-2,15,CASSLQRGRAGELFF
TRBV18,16,CASSPSGGAGAGELFF
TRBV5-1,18,CASSFDDLAGAAYNEQFF
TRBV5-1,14,CASSGTGVEEKLFF
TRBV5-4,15,CASSLGAGALYEQYF
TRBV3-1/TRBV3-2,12,CASRQTGWEQYF
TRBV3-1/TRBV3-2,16,CASSQVGLATTDTQYF
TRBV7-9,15,CASSPQEAGRDTQYF
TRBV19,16,CASSPLAGGRTDTQYF
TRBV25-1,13,CASTGQPNSPLHF
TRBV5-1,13,CASRTGGNYGYTF
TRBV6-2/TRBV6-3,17,CASSYSMTAPGYTEAFF
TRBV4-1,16,CASSQDMAGGAGGYTF
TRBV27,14,CASSFTGTAYGYTF
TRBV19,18,CASSFAARDRGLKETQYF
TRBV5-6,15,CASSLGQVVTYEQYF
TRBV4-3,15,CASSQDLYRGQPQHF
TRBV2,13,CASSERGFGEQYF
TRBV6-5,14,CASSSGLGRDEQFF
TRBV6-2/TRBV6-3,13,CASSYSDRPPLHF
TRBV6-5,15,CASSYSPGGDQPQHF
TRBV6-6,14,CASSLLRGTDTQYF
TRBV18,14,CASSSRGRNTEAFF
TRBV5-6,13,CASRHRGNTEAFF
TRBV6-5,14,CASSSSGSHNEQFF
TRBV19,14,CASKRDRINSPLHF
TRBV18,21,CASSPVKGGRETARRAGELFF
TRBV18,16,CASSPDREATNEKLFF
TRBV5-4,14,CASSSGVDTDTQYF
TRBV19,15,CASSRTSGTSYEQYF
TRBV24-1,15,CATSDPGTGGETQYF
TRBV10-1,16,CASSAPGTTLHNEQFF
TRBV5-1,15,CASSMTSGSVYEQYF
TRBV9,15,CASSVLGDRSHEQYF
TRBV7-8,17,CASRDGLAGGPQETQYF
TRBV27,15,CASSLRGQSNSPLHF
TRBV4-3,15,CASSQDISVSYEQYF
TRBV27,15,CASSLHRGNTGELFF